This record covers a single T cell receptor (beta chain). This clone showed up just a few times. Its antigen is not yet known. Base qualities are not provided; no much larger clone lies one nucleotide away. Genomic DNA was extracted from sorted cells for sequencing of the TCRbeta CDR3 region. The immunoSEQ Assay was used to sequence the TCRbeta CDR3 regions. Here the immuneACCESS table is served through TCRdb, limited to in-frame sequences with V and J called. Missing clones are a known gap in these copies; in checked studies unresolved V genes cover under half, and the rest lacks a known reason. Recorded for this sample are approximately 28,000 clones; approximately 93% of them occurred a single time. Roughly 10% of the sample rests with the top ten. The trial excluded patients who had a history of autoimmune disease or were on systemic immunosuppression. Peripheral blood for TCR sequencing was drawn from every dose cohort at baseline, at cycle 4 day 1 and at cycle 7 day 1. The samples were taken from a phase I, first-in-human, multicenter, open-label dose-escalation trial of ivuxolimab. Adults with locally advanced or metastatic head and neck squamous cell, hepatocellular, melanoma or renal cell carcinoma were enrolled in the trial. Before TCR sequencing, CD4+ and CD8+ T cells were separately sorted from peripheral blood.

This specimen belongs to a study of OX40 agonist ivuxolimab in advanced cancers. Study-level background: The costimulatory receptor OX40 (CD134) was targeted by ivuxolimab, a fully human IgG2 agonistic monoclonal antibody. Intravenous ivuxolimab was administered to patients every 2 weeks at six dose levels: 0.01, 0.1, 0.3, 1.5, 3 and 10 mg/kg. Of the 50 to 55 dose-escalation patients, hepatocellular carcinoma was present in approximately 20, melanoma in some 15, renal cell carcinoma in 9 and head and neck cancer in 9. In the dose-escalation cohort, 65% to 85% of patients were male, and the mean age was approximately 60 years with a range of roughly 23 to 79. Patients were allowed to have had prior anti-PD-1, anti-PD-L1 or anti-CTLA-4 therapy, and approximately 40% of the dose-escalation patients had been treated with checkpoint inhibitors. Partial responses were achieved by three dose-escalation patients, of whom one had hepatocellular carcinoma and two had cutaneous melanoma. Peripheral TCRbeta sequencing was intended to test whether TCR sequence diversity was altered and clonal T-cell expansion was caused by ivuxolimab. The paper describes the monotherapy dose-escalation part (N = 52 patients) of the phase I trial of ivuxolimab.

General conclusions and limits of the study: The antigen specificity of the clonally expanded peripheral T cells was not determined. After ivuxolimab, CD8+ T cells had more expanded clones than CD4+ T cells on average. In the 0.1-3.0 mg/kg groups, partial responders had among the lowest normalized peripheral clonal expansion, particularly in CD8+ T cells. Low levels of normalized T-cell clonal expansion were also seen in some patients who did not respond. At doses of 0.1 to 3.0 mg/kg, clonal expansion of both CD4+ and CD8+ T cells in blood was seen between baseline and week 6.

The CDR3 spans 13 residues, from the cysteine through the phenylalanine. Here the CDR3 DNA is all that survives: 39 bases in frame from base 1. Cut back by 6 bases and 3 bases, the V and J ends lie 9 bases apart. The germline V gene sets CDR1 to SGHDT and CDR2 to YYEEEE. The receptor was derived from an adult with an advanced solid tumor such as melanoma, head and neck, liver or kidney cancer. Sequencing was performed on CD4+ or CD8+ T cells sorted from blood, taken in a trial of the OX40 agonist ivuxolimab. This chain joins TRBV5-6 to TRBJ1-4, with the D gene too uncertain to name. DNA sequence: TGTGCCAGCACCTCGCGGGCTAATGAAAAACTGTTTTTT. Its protein reads: CASTSRANEKLFF.